One T cell receptor (beta chain) is described in this entry. These data come from a study of blood T cell repertoires in COVID-19. Per the original methods: Estimation of nucleated cell counts relied on the amplification of reference gene primers. The data were produced by immunoSEQ multiplex PCR, yet TCRdb's version contains in-frame clones alone and is incomplete. From that table come the V and J calls and clone size; the DNA was used to work out D and trimming. The sample includes fewer than 350,000 clones, roughly 88% of them seen just once. V shed 5 bases and J shed 4 bases, with 6 bases lying between them. The germline CDR1 and CDR2 sequences are MDHEN and SYDVKM. The CDR3 has 12 amino acids. Participants had their cohort set by participant-reported clinical history.

Sequenced material: PBMCs or T cells enriched from blood (not recorded which). The rearrangement links TRBV28 to TRBJ1-5, with D unresolved. The clonotype was recovered from a woman aged 40 to 50 with acute COVID-19. CDR3 in DNA: TGTGCCAGCAGTACATTAAATCAGCCCCAGCATTTT. Protein product: CASSTLNQPQHF.